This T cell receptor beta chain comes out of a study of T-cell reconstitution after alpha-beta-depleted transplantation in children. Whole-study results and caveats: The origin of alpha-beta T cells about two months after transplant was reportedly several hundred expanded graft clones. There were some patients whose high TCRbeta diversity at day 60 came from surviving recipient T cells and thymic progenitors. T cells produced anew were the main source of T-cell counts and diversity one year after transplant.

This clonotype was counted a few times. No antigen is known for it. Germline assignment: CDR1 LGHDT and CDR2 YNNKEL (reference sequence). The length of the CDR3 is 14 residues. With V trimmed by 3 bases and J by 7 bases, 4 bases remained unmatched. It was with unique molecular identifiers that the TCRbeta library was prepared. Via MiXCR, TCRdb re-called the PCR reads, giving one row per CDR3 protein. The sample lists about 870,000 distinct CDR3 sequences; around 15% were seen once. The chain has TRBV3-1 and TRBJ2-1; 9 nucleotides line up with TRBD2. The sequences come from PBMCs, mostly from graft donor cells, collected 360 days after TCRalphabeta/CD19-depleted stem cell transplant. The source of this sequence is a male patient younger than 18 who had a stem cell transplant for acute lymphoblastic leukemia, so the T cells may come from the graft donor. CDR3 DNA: TGTGCCAGCAGCCACTACGCGGGAGGGAATGAGCAGTTCTTC. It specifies CASSHYAGGNEQFF.